A single TCR beta chain is shown here with its context. Its antigen is still unknown. Unique molecular identifiers were present on the cDNA, which also gained a universal primer site by template switching. Each CDR3 protein is one row after TCRdb ran MiXCR on the 5' RACE reads. The data contain under 350,000 distinct CDR3 sequences, roughly 10% of them seen just once; the ten biggest clones take up under 7.5%. This sample was included in a study of identical twins. Germline CDR1 is MGHRA and CDR2 is YSYEKL. The CDR3 is 16 residues long. Trimming took 4 bases from V and 4 from J; bases not matched to a gene: 8. Points from the study as a whole: Memory repertoires showed no such pattern, whereas abundant cord blood beta clonotypes carried fewer insertions. Some out-of-frame alpha sequences were shared by twins, and these showed excess low generation probability.

These same records also appear under a second study, on yellow fever vaccine responses in identical twins. That study adds: Each twin's T cell response to the vaccine was reported to look partly convergent and partly personalized.

This chain uses TRBV4-1 with TRBJ2-1; 9 nucleotides match TRBD2. Sequencing used CD8+ T cells sorted from blood. This receptor was taken from a woman aged 18-35 years in good health. The CDR3 is CASSLQGTSLYNEQFF. The CDR3 DNA follows: TGCGCCAGCAGCCTCCAAGGGACTAGCCTGTACAATGAGCAGTTCTTC.